The next 29 T cell receptor beta chains were all read from a single sample in a study of blood T cell repertoires in COVID-19. Some clones are missing from TCRdb's copy, which holds only in-frame ones; the method was immunoSEQ multiplex PCR. The repertoire holds 200,000 to 250,000 clones, with approximately 80% as singletons. The sequenced sample consisted of PBMCs or T cells enriched from blood (not recorded which). These receptors were collected from a woman aged 40 to 50 with acute COVID-19.

This clone came up once. The V and J genes are TRBV3-1 (or the pseudogene TRBV3-2) and TRBJ2-3, with 14 positions matching TRBD2. This CDR3 has 21 amino acids. J was trimmed by 2 bases and V by 3 bases; bases with no gene match: 16. Germline lookup yields CDR1 LGHDT and CDR2 YNNKEL (reference sequence). The CDR3 sequence: CASSQGPGTSGRGGPTDTQYF. The CDR3 region has the DNA TGTGCCAGCAGCCAGGGACCCGGGACTAGCGGGAGAGGGGGACCCACAGATACGCAGTATTTT.

This chain joins TRBV5-1 and TRBJ1-1; unclear D gene. Between the trimmed V and J ends, which lost 4 bases and 4 bases, there was a span of 17 bases. This CDR3 spans 15 amino acids. In germline, CDR1 is SGHRS, CDR2 YFSETQ. The CDR3 spells CASSQSPPPGTEAFF. CDR3 in DNA: TGCGCCAGCAGCCAGAGCCCCCCCCCGGGCACTGAAGCTTTCTTT.

The chain combines TRBV19 with TRBJ2-2; D not certain. The V and J ends lost 1 base and 6 bases respectively, with 6 bases between them. The CDR3 is 13 amino acids. CDR1 is LNHDA, CDR2 SQIVND, per germline (reference sequence). The CDR3 here is CASSIALSGELFF. The CDR3 nucleotides are TGTGCCAGTAGTATAGCCCTGTCCGGGGAGCTGTTTTTT.

The chain has TRBV10-3 and TRBJ1-2, with D hard to call. This CDR3 region has 15 residues. Germline V CDR1 and CDR2: ENHRY, SYGVKD. The germline V and J ends were trimmed by 0 bases and 3 bases, with 11 bases remaining between them. CDR3 coding DNA: TGTGCCATCAGTGAGTCGACTCCCATCTACTATGGCTACACCTTC. Residues: CAISESTPIYYGYTF.

This clone showed up just a few times. The CDR3 reads CASSLSWRRGNTIYF. CDR3 sequence (DNA): TGTGCCAGCAGTTTATCATGGCGCAGGGGAAACACCATATATTTT. This rearrangement joins TRBV28 to TRBJ1-3, with unresolved D. This CDR3 region has 15 residues. Between the trimmed V and J ends, which lost 1 base and 4 bases, there was a span of 11 bases. Germline-derived CDR1 and CDR2 are MDHEN and SYDVKM.

The gene calls are TRBV6-5 and TRBJ2-1, with D possibly matching TRBD2 (5 bases). The CDR3 loop spans 14 amino acids. V lost 8 bases and J lost 8, with 19 bases in between. In germline, CDR1 is MNHEY, CDR2 SVGAGI. CDR3 sequence (DNA): TGTGCCAGCCGGACGGCGGGCGGTATCTATGAGCAGTTCTTC. Translated, it gives CASRTAGGIYEQFF.

The V gene is TRBV19, the J gene TRBJ2-2; TRBD1 agrees at 10 bases. The CDR3 runs to 15 residues. Germline CDR1 LNHDA, CDR2 SQIVND (reference sequence). After removal of 7 bases from V and 6 bases from J, the junction contained 8 bases not matched to a gene. The CDR3 DNA is TGTGCCAGTACCCCCGACAGGGGGCTGGCCGGGGAGCTGTTTTTT. Translated: CASTPDRGLAGELFF.

The V call is TRBV21-1, the J call TRBJ1-2; TRBD1 is the table's D call and was not checked against the DNA. TRBV21-1 represents a pseudogene. This CDR3 comprises 14 residues. CDR3 coding DNA: TGTGCCAGCATCCCGGGACAGGGGTCCTATGGCTACACCTTC. This sequence encodes CASIPGQGSYGYTF.

CDR3 sequence reads: CASSYEQGSEAFF. In nucleotides, the CDR3 is TGTGCCAGCAGTTACGAACAGGGTTCTGAAGCTTTCTTT. The J gene is TRBJ1-1, the V gene TRBV6-5, with TRBD1 as a possible D gene (6 bases). Trimming took off 2 bases at V and 6 bases at J, with 10 bases between the two ends. Germline CDR1 MNHEY, CDR2 SVGAGI. This CDR3 contains 13 residues.

This rearrangement joins TRBV21-1 to TRBJ1-2. TRBV21-1 is a known pseudogene. The length of the CDR3 is 16 residues. The CDR3 sequence: CASSPPIRGTGYGYTF. The CDR3 bases are TGTGCCAGCAGCCCTCCGATTCGGGGAACTGGGTATGGCTACACCTTC.

This chain joins TRBV20-1 and TRBJ1-2; TRBD1 agrees at 12 bases. CDR3 size: 15 residues. Trimming took 3 bases from V and 7 from J; bases not matched to a gene: 9. CDR1 DFQATT and CDR2 SNEGSKA come from the germline V gene (reference sequence). The chain's CDR3 is CSASPGTGGDRGYTF. The CDR3 nucleotides are TGCAGTGCTAGTCCCGGGACAGGGGGCGATCGTGGCTACACCTTC.

The rearrangement joins TRBV21-1 to TRBJ2-3; TRBD1, the table's D call, was not compared with the DNA. TRBV21-1 is a pseudogene locus. The CDR3 has 16 residues. CDR3 bases: TGTGCCAGCAGCAAAGTCCGGGACATCAGCACAGATACGCAGTATTTT. This gives the protein CASSKVRDISTDTQYF.

This clone was detected ten times or more. J is TRBJ1-6 and V is TRBV5-1, with a weak D call TRBD1 (6 bases). Germline loops: CDR1 SGHRS, CDR2 YFSETQ. V lost 5 bases and J lost 7, with 16 bases in between. The CDR3 runs to 15 residues. The CDR3 is CASRLRDNGNSPLHF. For the CDR3, the DNA is TGCGCCAGCAGACTCCGGGACAACGGCAATTCACCCCTCCACTTT.

The chain couples TRBV7-9 to TRBJ2-3, with TRBD2 matching 7 bases. V was clipped by 1 base and J by 2 bases; unmatched bases: 3. CDR3 length: 15 residues. The V gene's germline CDR1 is SEHNR and CDR2 FQNEAQ (reference sequence). The CDR3 DNA reads TGTGCCAGCAGCTTAGGGGCGGGAGACACAGATACGCAGTATTTT. Its protein product is CASSLGAGDTDTQYF.

The V gene is TRBV4-3, the J gene TRBJ1-2; D is perhaps TRBD1 (6 bases). V lost 3 bases and J 3 bases, leaving 14 bases between the germline ends. The V gene's germline CDR1 is LGHNA and CDR2 YSLEER. The CDR3 totals 15 residues. The CDR3, as DNA: TGCGCCAGCAGCCATCGCCAGGGGTCTCACTATGGCTACACCTTC. It translates to CASSHRQGSHYGYTF.

V is TRBV28 and J is TRBJ1-1; D uncertain. Germline values: CDR1 MDHEN, CDR2 SYDVKM. The CDR3 contains 12 residues. V dropped 5 bases and J dropped 12 bases, with 16 bases sitting between them. CDR3: CASSPRRPGTFF. The CDR3 bases are TGTGCCAGCAGTCCAAGGAGGCCCGGTACTTTCTTT.

This clone has only a few counts. The chain joins TRBV11-3 to TRBJ1-1; D is unresolved. Trimming removed 3 bases from V and 5 bases from J, with 10 bases in between. This CDR3 comprises 13 residues. The V gene's germline CDR1 is SGHNT and CDR2 YENEEA. The CDR3 coding sequence is TGTGCCAGCAGCTTGCGGAGGAATACTGAAGCTTTCTTT. It codes for CASSLRRNTEAFF.

The chain links TRBV2 to TRBJ1-6; D possibly corresponds to TRBD1 (5 bases). The germline V gene has CDR1 SNHLY and CDR2 FYNNEI. V was trimmed by 3 bases and J by 16 bases, leaving 10 bases between them. This CDR3 is built from 11 residues. The DNA for the CDR3 is TGTGCCAGCAGTGATTCAGGGAAACTCCACTTT. This translates into CASSDSGKLHF.

V is TRBV5-1 and J is TRBJ2-1, with D hard to call. V lost 7 bases and J lost 1, with 15 bases in between. This CDR3 has 15 residues. The germline gives CDR1 SGHRS, CDR2 YFSETQ. DNA for the CDR3: TGCGCCAGCGCCGTAGATACAGTTTCCTACAATGAGCAGTTCTTC. Translated, it gives CASAVDTVSYNEQFF.

This clone was observed once. This chain connects TRBV5-4 to TRBJ2-1, with a possible D match to TRBD1 (5 bases). Trimming left V 4 bases short and J 5 bases short, with 16 bases between. Germline V gene sequence: CDR1 SGHNT, CDR2 YYREEE (reference sequence). CDR3 length equals 15 residues. The DNA for the CDR3 is TGTGCCAGCAGCGTAGGACAACCTATGAACAATGAGCAGTTCTTC. Protein sequence: CASSVGQPMNNEQFF.

This chain joins TRBV15 and TRBJ2-7; 10 bases match TRBD2. The CDR3 spans 15 residues. V lost 4 bases and J lost 4; bases outside the gene matches: 7. CDR1 LNHNV and CDR2 YYDKDF come from the germline V gene (reference sequence). DNA of the CDR3: TGTGCCACCAGCACCGAGAGCGGGGGGGCGTACGAGCAGTACTTC. As protein: CATSTESGGAYEQYF.

V and J are TRBV7-9 and TRBJ1-3; weak D call: TRBD1 (5 bases). The V gene lost 1 base and the J gene lost 0 bases, with 13 bases spanning the gap. The CDR3 covers 17 residues. The germline CDR1 and CDR2 sequences are SEHNR and FQNEAQ (reference sequence). CDR3 sequence: CASSLGQGQSSGNTIYF. Here the CDR3 DNA reads TGTGCCAGCAGCTTAGGTCAGGGCCAAAGCTCTGGAAACACCATATATTTT.

The gene calls are TRBV7-9 and TRBJ1-2, with D hard to call. V lost 5 bases to trimming and J lost 8 bases, with 9 bases between them. CDR3 length: 11 amino acids. Germline V gives CDR1 SEHNR, CDR2 FQNEAQ (reference sequence). The CDR3 region has the DNA TGTGCCAGCAGCGGGCCCCAGGGCTACACCTTC. Protein sequence: CASSGPQGYTF. Supplemented by reference TRBV7-9 and TRBJ1-2, the full variable domain reads DTGVSQNPRHKITKRGQNVTFRCDPISEHNRLYWYRQTLGQGPEFLTYFQNEAQLEKSRLLSDRFSAERPKGSFSTLEIQRTEQGDSAMYLCASSGPQGYTFGSGTRLTVV.

J is TRBJ1-1 and V is TRBV21-1; the DNA was not used to check the table's D call, TRBD1. TRBV21-1 is described as a pseudogene. This CDR3 has 14 residues. CDR3 in amino acids: CASSQGERDTEAFF. The DNA for the CDR3 is TGTGCCAGCAGTCAGGGGGAGAGGGACACTGAAGCTTTCTTT.

This clone was detected once. The V gene is TRBV24-1, the J gene TRBJ2-6; tentatively, D is TRBD2 (6 bases). The CDR3 length is 17 residues. The germline gives CDR1 KGHDR, CDR2 SFDVKD. Trimming took 3 bases from V and 0 from J, leaving 11 bases between them. As DNA, the CDR3 is TGTGCCACCAGTGATCGGGGGAAAGGCTCTGGGGCCAACGTCCTGACTTTC. Protein sequence: CATSDRGKGSGANVLTF.

The CDR3 here is CASSPGQALNTEAFF. CDR3 sequence (DNA): TGTGCCAGCAGCCCGGGACAGGCACTGAACACTGAAGCTTTCTTT. V usage is TRBV2 and J usage is TRBJ1-1, with 8 bases that match TRBD1. CDR3 size: 15 residues. The J segment lost 0 bases and the V segment lost 6 bases, leaving 6 bases of the junction unmatched. CDR1 and CDR2 from the germline V gene are SNHLY and FYNNEI.

V and J are TRBV30 and TRBJ2-7; 7 bases fit TRBD1. This CDR3 is built from 14 residues. The V gene end was trimmed by 3 bases and the J gene end by 4 bases; junction bases not matched to a gene: 9. Germline V gives CDR1 GTSNPN, CDR2 SVGIG (reference sequence). The CDR3 sequence: CAWRGRDRLYEQYF. In nucleotides, the CDR3 is TGTGCCTGGAGGGGCCGGGACAGACTTTACGAGCAGTACTTC.

The rearrangement uses TRBV4-1 and TRBJ2-1; the match to TRBD2 covers 8 bases. The CDR3 spans 15 residues. The V segment lost 2 bases and the J segment 3 bases; nucleotides outside the gene matches: 3. The germline gives CDR1 MGHRA, CDR2 YSYEKL. Written as DNA, the CDR3 is TGCGCCAGCAGCCAATTAGCGGGATTCTACAATGAGCAGTTCTTC. Protein product: CASSQLAGFYNEQFF.

The genes are TRBV19 and TRBJ1-1; no clear D gene. Germline values: CDR1 LNHDA, CDR2 SQIVND (reference sequence). This CDR3 spans 16 amino acids. V was pared by 3 bases and J by 4 bases, with 18 bases between. As DNA, the CDR3 is TGTGCCAGTAGTATTCGGAGTGGCGCCGGCGGCACTGAAGCTTTCTTT. Translating gives CASSIRSGAGGTEAFF.